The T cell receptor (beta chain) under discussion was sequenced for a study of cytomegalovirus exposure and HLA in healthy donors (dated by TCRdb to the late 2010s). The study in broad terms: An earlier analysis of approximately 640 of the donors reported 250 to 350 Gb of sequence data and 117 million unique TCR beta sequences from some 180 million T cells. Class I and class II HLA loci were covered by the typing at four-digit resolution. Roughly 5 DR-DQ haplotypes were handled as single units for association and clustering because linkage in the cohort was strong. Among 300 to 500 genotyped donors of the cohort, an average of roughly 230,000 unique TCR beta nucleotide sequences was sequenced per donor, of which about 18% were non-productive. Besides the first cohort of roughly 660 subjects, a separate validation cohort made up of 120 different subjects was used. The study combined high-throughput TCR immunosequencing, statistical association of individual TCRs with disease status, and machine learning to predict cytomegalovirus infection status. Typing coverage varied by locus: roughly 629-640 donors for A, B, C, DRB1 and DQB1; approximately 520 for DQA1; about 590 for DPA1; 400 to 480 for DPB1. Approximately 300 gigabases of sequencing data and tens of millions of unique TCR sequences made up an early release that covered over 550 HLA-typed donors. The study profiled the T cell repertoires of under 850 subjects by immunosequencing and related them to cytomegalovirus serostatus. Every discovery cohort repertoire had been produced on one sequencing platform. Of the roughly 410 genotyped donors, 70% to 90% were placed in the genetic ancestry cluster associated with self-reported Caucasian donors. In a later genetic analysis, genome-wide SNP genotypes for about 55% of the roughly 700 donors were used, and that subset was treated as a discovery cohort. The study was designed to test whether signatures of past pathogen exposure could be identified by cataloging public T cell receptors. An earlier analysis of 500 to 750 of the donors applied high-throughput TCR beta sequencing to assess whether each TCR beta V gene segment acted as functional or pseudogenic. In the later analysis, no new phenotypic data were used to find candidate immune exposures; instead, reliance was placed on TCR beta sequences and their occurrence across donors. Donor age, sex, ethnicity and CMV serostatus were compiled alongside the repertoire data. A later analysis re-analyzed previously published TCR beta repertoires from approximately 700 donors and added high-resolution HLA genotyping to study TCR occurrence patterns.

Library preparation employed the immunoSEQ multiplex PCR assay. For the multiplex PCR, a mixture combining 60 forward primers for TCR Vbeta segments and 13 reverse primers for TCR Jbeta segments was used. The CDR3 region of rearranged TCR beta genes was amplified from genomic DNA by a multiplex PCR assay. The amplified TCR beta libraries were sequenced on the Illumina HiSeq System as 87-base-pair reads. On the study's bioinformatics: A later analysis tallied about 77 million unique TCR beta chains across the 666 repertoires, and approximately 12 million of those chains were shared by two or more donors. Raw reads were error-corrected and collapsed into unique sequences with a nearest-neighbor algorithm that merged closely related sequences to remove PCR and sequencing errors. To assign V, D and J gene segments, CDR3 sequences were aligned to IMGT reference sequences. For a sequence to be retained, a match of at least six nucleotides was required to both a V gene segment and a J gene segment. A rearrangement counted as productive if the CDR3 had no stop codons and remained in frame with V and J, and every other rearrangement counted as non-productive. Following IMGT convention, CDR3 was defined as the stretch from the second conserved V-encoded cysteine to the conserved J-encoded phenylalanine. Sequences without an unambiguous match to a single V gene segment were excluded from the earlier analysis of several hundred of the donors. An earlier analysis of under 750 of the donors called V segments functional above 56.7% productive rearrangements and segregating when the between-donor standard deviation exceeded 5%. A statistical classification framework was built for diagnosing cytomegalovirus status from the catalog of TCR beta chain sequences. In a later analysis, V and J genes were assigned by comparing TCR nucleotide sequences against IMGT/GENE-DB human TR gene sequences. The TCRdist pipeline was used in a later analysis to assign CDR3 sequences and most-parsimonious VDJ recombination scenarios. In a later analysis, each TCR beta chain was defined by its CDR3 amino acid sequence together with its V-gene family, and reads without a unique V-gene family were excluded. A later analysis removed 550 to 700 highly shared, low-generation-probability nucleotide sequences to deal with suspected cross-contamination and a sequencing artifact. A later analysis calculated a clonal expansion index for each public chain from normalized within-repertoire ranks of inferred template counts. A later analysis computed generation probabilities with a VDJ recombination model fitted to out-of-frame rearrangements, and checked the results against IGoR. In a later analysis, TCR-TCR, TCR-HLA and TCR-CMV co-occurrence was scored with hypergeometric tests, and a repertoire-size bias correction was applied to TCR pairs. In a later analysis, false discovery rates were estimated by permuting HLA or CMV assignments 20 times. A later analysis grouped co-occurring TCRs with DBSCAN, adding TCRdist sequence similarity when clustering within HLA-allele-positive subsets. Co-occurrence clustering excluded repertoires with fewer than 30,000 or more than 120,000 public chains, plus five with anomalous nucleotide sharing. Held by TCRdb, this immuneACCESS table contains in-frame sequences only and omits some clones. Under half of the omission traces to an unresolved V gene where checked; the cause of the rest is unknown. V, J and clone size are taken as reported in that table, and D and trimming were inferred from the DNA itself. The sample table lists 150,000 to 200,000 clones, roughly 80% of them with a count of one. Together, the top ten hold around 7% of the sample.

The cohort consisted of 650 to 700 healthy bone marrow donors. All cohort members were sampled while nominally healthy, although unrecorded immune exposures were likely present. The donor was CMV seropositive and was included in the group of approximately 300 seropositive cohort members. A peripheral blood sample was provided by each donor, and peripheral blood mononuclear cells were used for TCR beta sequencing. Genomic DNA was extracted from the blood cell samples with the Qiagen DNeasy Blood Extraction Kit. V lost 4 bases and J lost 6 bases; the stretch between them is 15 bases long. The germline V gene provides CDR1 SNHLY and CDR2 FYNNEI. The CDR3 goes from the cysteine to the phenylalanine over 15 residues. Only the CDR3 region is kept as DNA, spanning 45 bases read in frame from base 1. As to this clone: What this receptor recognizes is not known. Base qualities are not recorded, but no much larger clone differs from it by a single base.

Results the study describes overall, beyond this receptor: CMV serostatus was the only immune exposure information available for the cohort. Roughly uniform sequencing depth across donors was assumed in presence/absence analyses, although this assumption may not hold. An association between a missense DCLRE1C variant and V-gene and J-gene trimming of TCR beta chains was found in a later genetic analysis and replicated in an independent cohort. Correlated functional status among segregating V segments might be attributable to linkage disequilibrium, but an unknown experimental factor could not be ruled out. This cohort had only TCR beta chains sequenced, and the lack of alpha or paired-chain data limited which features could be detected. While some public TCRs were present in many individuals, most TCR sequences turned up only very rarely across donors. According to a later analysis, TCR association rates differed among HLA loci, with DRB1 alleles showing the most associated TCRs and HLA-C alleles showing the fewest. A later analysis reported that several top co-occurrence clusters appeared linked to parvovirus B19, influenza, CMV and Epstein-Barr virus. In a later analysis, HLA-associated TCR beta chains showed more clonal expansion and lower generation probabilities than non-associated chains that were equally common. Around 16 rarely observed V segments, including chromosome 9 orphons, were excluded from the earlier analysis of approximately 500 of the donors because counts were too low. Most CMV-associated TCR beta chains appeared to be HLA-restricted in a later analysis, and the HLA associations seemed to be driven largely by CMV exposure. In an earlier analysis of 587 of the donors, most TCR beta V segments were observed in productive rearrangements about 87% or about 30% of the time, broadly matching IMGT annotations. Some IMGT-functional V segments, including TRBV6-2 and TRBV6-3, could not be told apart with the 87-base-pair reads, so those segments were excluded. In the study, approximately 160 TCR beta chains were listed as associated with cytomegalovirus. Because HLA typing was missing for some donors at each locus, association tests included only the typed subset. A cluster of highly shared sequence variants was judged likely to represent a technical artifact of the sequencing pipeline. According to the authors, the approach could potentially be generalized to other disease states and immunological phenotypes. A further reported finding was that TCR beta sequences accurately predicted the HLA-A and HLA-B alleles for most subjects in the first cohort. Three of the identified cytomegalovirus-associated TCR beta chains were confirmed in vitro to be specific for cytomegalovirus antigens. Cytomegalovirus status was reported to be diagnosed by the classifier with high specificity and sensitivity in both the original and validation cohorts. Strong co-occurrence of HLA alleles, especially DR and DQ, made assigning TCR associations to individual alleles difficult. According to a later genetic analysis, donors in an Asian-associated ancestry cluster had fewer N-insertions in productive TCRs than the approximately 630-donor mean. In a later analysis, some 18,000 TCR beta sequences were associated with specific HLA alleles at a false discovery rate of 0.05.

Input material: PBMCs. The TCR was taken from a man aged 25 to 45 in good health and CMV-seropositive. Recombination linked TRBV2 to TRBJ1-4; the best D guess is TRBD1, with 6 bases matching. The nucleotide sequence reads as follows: TGTGCCAGCAGTGGAGCAGGGGCCTTAGATGAAAAACTGTTTTTT. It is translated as CASSGAGALDEKLFF.